The 21 T cell receptor beta chains reported below all come from one sample, sequenced in a study of T cells in Graves' hyperthyroidism and ophthalmopathy (dated by TCRdb to 2018 to 2020). The library was produced with multiplex PCR. Instrument used: Illumina HiSeq 2000. TCR beta CDR3 regions were amplified from RNA transcripts. The TCR CDR3 was subjected to a first round of RT-PCR using the HTBI primer set and the Qiagen OneStep RT-PCR kit. The public reads were reprocessed in TCRdb via fastp at Q25 and MiXCR, keeping in-frame beta chains. Entries that share a CDR3 protein sequence are merged under the most common genes and DNA. For this sample the table gives a few hundred thousand distinct CDR3 sequences, of which roughly 19% were detected only once. The ten largest clones add up to about 35% of the sample. Specimen: blood. These receptors all stem from a man aged 50-60 years with Graves' ophthalmopathy.

The chain combines TRBV29-1 with TRBJ2-7, with 8 bases identical to TRBD2. The trim removed 3 bases at V and 6 bases at J, leaving 7 bases unmatched. The length of the CDR3 is 13 residues. Germline-derived CDR1 and CDR2 are SQVTM and ANQGSEA. The CDR3 bases are TGCAGCGTTGAGGCGGCGGCGGGGGGCGAGCAGTACTTC. This sequence encodes CSVEAAAGGEQYF.

This clonotype was seen ten or more times. The rearrangement links TRBV28 to TRBJ1-5; 7 bases line up with TRBD1. With V trimmed by 5 bases and J by 7 bases, 5 bases remained unmatched. The CDR3 is made up of 13 amino acids. Looked up from germline, CDR1 is MDHEN and CDR2 is SYDVKM. This chain's CDR3 is CASSDRAKQPQHF. The CDR3 DNA reads TGTGCCAGCAGTGACAGGGCTAAGCAGCCCCAGCATTTT.

This clonotype has just a few counts. V gene TRBV6-1 combines with J gene TRBJ1-1; 10 positions agree with TRBD1. After removal of 5 bases from V and 4 bases from J, the junction contained 7 bases not matched to a gene. The CDR3 totals 15 residues. The germline V gene encodes CDR1 MNHNS and CDR2 SASEGT. CDR3 region: CASSFDRGRSTEAFF. The CDR3 region has the DNA TGTGCCAGCAGTTTCGACAGGGGGCGGAGCACTGAAGCTTTCTTT.

The V call is TRBV5-1, the J call TRBJ2-1; D not resolved. Trimming cost V 0 bases and J 0 bases, with 4 bases left between them. The germline CDR1 and CDR2 sequences are SGHRS and YFSETQ. This CDR3 has 14 residues. CDR3 in DNA: TGCGCCAGCAGCTTGGTACGCTCCTACAATGAGCAGTTCTTC. Its protein is CASSLVRSYNEQFF. Filled out from reference TRBV5-1 and TRBJ2-1, the complete variable domain reads KAGVTQTPRYLIKTRGQQVTLSCSPISGHRSVSWYQQTPGQGLQFLFEYFSETQRNKGNFPGRFSGRQFSNSRSEMNVSTLELGDSALYLCASSLVRSYNEQFFGPGTRLTVL.

This clonotype was picked up many times. For the CDR3, the DNA is TGCAGTGCTAGAGCAATGCAGACCCAGTACTTC. Its translation is CSARAMQTQYF. The gene calls are TRBV20-1 and TRBJ2-5; D gene unclear. V lost 1 base and J lost 6, with 6 bases in between. The germline V gene has CDR1 DFQATT and CDR2 SNEGSKA (reference sequence). CDR3 size: 11 residues.

This clonotype has ten or more counts. The chain is built from TRBV7-3 and TRBJ2-3, with D perhaps matching TRBD2 (5 bases). V gave up 4 bases and J gave up 2 bases, with 13 bases separating them. Germline V gene sequence: CDR1 SGHTA, CDR2 FQGTGA. This CDR3 is built from 15 residues. The CDR3 reads CASSSTGLDTDTQYF. As DNA, the CDR3 is TGTGCCAGCAGCTCGACCGGACTTGACACAGATACGCAGTATTTT.

This clonotype was picked up many times. In nucleotides, the CDR3 is TGTGCCAGCAGTTTGACCCATCAAGATACGCAGTATTTT. As protein: CASSLTHQDTQYF. The chain couples TRBV28 to TRBJ2-3; D gene ambiguous. CDR3 length: 13 amino acids. Trimming took 3 bases from V and 5 from J, leaving 9 bases between them. The V gene's germline CDR1 is MDHEN and CDR2 SYDVKM.

Many counts were recorded for this clonotype. The gene calls are TRBV28 and TRBJ2-1; TRBD2 aligns across 7 bases. This CDR3 is 15 amino acids long. CDR1 and CDR2 (germline): MDHEN, SYDVKM. The J segment lost 6 bases and the V segment lost 3 bases, leaving 8 bases of the junction unmatched. CDR3 nucleotide sequence: TGTGCCAGCAGTTTTTTGGCGGGAGCCGGCAATGAGCAGTTCTTC. This codes for CASSFLAGAGNEQFF. The full variable domain, in which reference TRBV28 and TRBJ2-1 provide the parts outside the CDR3, is DVKVTQSSRYLVKRTGEKVFLECVQDMDHENMFWYRQDPGLGLRLIYFSYDVKMKEKGDIPEGYSVSREKKERFSLILESASTNQTSMYLCASSFLAGAGNEQFFGPGTRLTVL.

The rearrangement uses TRBV5-1 and TRBJ2-1, with 8 bases fitting TRBD1. CDR3 size: 17 residues. Germline values: CDR1 SGHRS, CDR2 YFSETQ. Germline trimming cut 3 bases from V and 0 bases from J; bases unmatched to any gene: 8. The CDR3 protein is CASSWGTGGSSYNEQFF. DNA of the CDR3: TGCGCCAGCAGCTGGGGTACAGGGGGGAGCTCCTACAATGAGCAGTTCTTC.

In its sample, this clonotype was seen many times. This sequence joins TRBV28 and TRBJ2-7; 7 nucleotides match TRBD1. Germline-derived CDR1 and CDR2 are MDHEN and SYDVKM. J lost 3 bases, V lost 8 bases, and 4 bases had no gene match. The CDR3 is made up of 12 amino acids. The CDR3 region has the DNA TGTGCCAGCGGAGACAGGGACTACGAGCAGTACTTC. This encodes CASGDRDYEQYF.

This clonotype showed up many times. V usage is TRBV12-5 and J usage is TRBJ2-5, with a tentative D call TRBD1 (5 bases). Germline V gene data show CDR1 as LGHNT and CDR2 as FRNRAP. Trimming left V 4 bases short and J 4 bases short, with 13 bases between. There are 14 residues in the CDR3. For the CDR3, the DNA is TGTGCTAGTGGTTGGGGCGCGGACGGAGAGACCCAGTACTTC. Its translation: CASGWGADGETQYF.

This clonotype was seen at least ten times. The rearrangement links TRBV5-1 to TRBJ2-7, with D unclear. CDR3 length: 14 residues. V was trimmed by 1 base and J by 0 bases, leaving 8 bases between them. From germline, CDR1 is SGHRS and CDR2 YFSETQ. CDR3 in amino acids: CASSLSASSYEQYF. The CDR3, as DNA: TGCGCCAGCAGCTTGTCGGCTAGCTCCTACGAGCAGTACTTC. The full variable domain, completed using reference TRBV5-1 and TRBJ2-7, is KAGVTQTPRYLIKTRGQQVTLSCSPISGHRSVSWYQQTPGQGLQFLFEYFSETQRNKGNFPGRFSGRQFSNSRSEMNVSTLELGDSALYLCASSLSASSYEQYFGPGTRLTVT.

V gene TRBV28 combines with J gene TRBJ1-6; 8 bases match TRBD1. Germline V gives CDR1 MDHEN, CDR2 SYDVKM. The trim removed 4 bases at V and 14 bases at J, leaving 13 bases unmatched. The CDR3 spans 15 residues. CDR3 DNA: TGTGCCAGCAGTTCAGGGGGACAGGAGGGTAGAACCCTCCACTTT. Translation: CASSSGGQEGRTLHF.

The chain couples TRBV18 to TRBJ1-2; D is unclear. The CDR3 spans 13 residues. V lost 4 bases, J lost 3 bases, and 9 bases lay in between. The germline CDR1 and CDR2 sequences are KGHSH and LQKENI. The CDR3 bases are TGTGCCAGCTCACGGAACAGAGACTATGGCTACACCTTC. Its translation: CASSRNRDYGYTF.

The table lists this clonotype with many counts. The chain has TRBV30 and TRBJ2-5, with a tentative D call TRBD2 (5 bases). Germline V lookup: CDR1 GTSNPN, CDR2 SVGIG (reference sequence). This CDR3 has 14 amino acids. V lost 0 bases, J lost 5 bases, and 13 bases lay in between. The CDR3 loop is CAWSVSGIGETQYF. The CDR3 region has the DNA TGTGCCTGGAGTGTGTCGGGAATCGGGGAGACCCAGTACTTC.

A few counts support this clonotype. J is TRBJ1-3 and V is TRBV18; the D gene is possibly TRBD1 (5 bases). This CDR3 contains 14 residues. Per the germline V gene, CDR1 is KGHSH and CDR2 is LQKENI. V lost 3 bases and J 5 bases, leaving 11 bases between the germline ends. The CDR3 DNA sequence: TGTGCCAGCTCACCGGCAGGGTCCAGAAACACCATATATTTT. As protein: CASSPAGSRNTIYF.

In the case of this clonotype: One end of the junction is discordant with germline, which a read error may explain. The gene calls are TRBV4-3 and TRBJ2-3; TRBD2 aligns across 7 bases. The germline V gene encodes CDR1 LGHNA and CDR2 YSLEER. The CDR3 is made up of 16 amino acids. Here the CDR3 DNA reads TGCGCCCGCAGCCCCCGTGGGGCGGGAGAGACAGATACGCAGTATTTT. This codes for CARSPRGAGETDTQYF.

The J gene is TRBJ2-7, the V gene TRBV28; 11 nucleotides line up with TRBD2. The junction had 16 bases not matched to a gene; V was cut back by 5 bases and J by 1 base. The germline V gene encodes CDR1 MDHEN and CDR2 SYDVKM. The CDR3 runs 19 residues. The CDR3 DNA reads as TGTGCCAGCAGTAGGGGGCCGGGGACTAGCGGCTTGGTGTCCTACGAGCAGTACTTC. Protein: CASSRGPGTSGLVSYEQYF.

The table lists this clonotype with many counts. The rearrangement links TRBV12-3 or TRBV12-4 to TRBJ2-5; 7 positions match TRBD1. Trimming removed 5 bases from V and 5 bases from J; junction bases left unmatched: 11. The CDR3 spans 15 residues. CDR3 sequence reads: CASSRGTATGETQYF. Written as DNA, the CDR3 is TGTGCCAGCAGTCGTGGGACGGCGACAGGGGAGACCCAGTACTTC.

The chain joins TRBV27 to TRBJ2-1, with D perhaps TRBD1 (5 bases). Looked up from germline, CDR1 is MNHEY and CDR2 is SMNVEV (reference sequence). Trimming took off 3 bases at V and 7 bases at J, with 10 bases between the two ends. CDR3 length: 13 residues. In DNA form, the CDR3 reads TGTGCCAGCAGTTTCTCCCAGGGTAATGAGCAGTTCTTC. Its protein is CASSFSQGNEQFF.

The table lists this clonotype with many counts. This rearrangement joins TRBV30 to TRBJ1-4, with D possibly matching TRBD1 (6 bases). This CDR3 has 11 residues. Germline loops: CDR1 GTSNPN, CDR2 SVGIG (reference sequence). Trimming took off 8 bases at V and 8 bases at J, with 12 bases between the two ends. The CDR3 loop reads CAGGRREKLFF. The CDR3 nucleotides read TGTGCCGGGGGCCGTCGGGAAAAACTGTTTTTT.